This TCR beta chain was found in a study of blood T cell repertoires in COVID-19. Whole-study context: The origin of the acute and convalescent COVID-19 samples was the United States, Italy and Spain.

Only in-frame clones appear in the TCRdb table, and some are missing; sequencing was by immunoSEQ multiplex PCR. The data contain about 370,000 clones, nearly 90% of them singletons. Cohort placement rested on clinical history that participants reported themselves. Resolution of symptoms, clearance, or two negative PCRs was present in recovered Cohort 3 donors. The CDR3 runs to 15 residues. CDR1 SGHTA and CDR2 FQGNSA come from the germline V gene. The V and J ends lost 1 base and 3 bases, in that order; junction bases with no gene match: 4. Sequencing was performed on PBMCs or T cells enriched from blood (not recorded which). The V gene is TRBV7-2, the J gene TRBJ2-7; 9 positions agree with TRBD2. The receptor's source is a woman under 40 who had recovered from COVID-19. In DNA form, the CDR3 reads TGTGCCAGCAGCTTAGAGCTAGCGGGGAACTACGAGCAGTACTTC. It is translated as CASSLELAGNYEQYF.